This T cell receptor (beta chain) was recovered during a study of cytomegalovirus exposure and HLA in healthy donors. Study outcomes and limitations: The Asian-associated ancestry cluster reportedly had fewer N-insertions than the 666-donor mean in a later analysis. Excluded: some indistinguishable V segments such as TRBV6-2 and TRBV6-3.

Turning to this clone: The target antigen is unknown.

Use of 60 Vbeta and 13 Jbeta primers characterized the PCR. The protocol was immunoSEQ multiplex PCR, while the TCRdb copy is restricted to in-frame clones and leaves out a portion. The top ten clones hold around 1.6% of a sample with approximately 180,000 clones, around 79% of them seen once. CDR1 SQVTM and CDR2 ANQGSEA come from the germline V gene. The CDR3 has 15 residues. V was pared by 3 bases and J by 5 bases, with 10 bases of the junction left unmatched. Material for sequencing was PBMCs. The chain recombines TRBV29-1 with TRBJ1-2; TRBD1 matches at 9 bases. The receptor comes from a woman in her fifties or sixties in good health and CMV-seronegative. In nucleotides, the CDR3 is TGCAGCGTTGAGATACCGGGACAGGGCATTTATGGCTACACCTTC. It encodes CSVEIPGQGIYGYTF.